These 6 T cell receptor beta chains were sequenced from one sample in a study of blood T cell repertoires in COVID-19. Generated by immunoSEQ multiplex PCR, the TCRdb table keeps only in-frame clones and is missing some. This table has 310,000 or so clones, approximately 87% appearing once. The sample consisted of peripheral blood. Receptors were obtained from a woman aged 45 to 65 with active or convalescent COVID-19.

The chain couples TRBV5-8 to TRBJ2-7, with TRBD1 matching 7 bases. J gave up 5 bases and V 0 bases, and 5 bases lay outside the gene matches. Germline V gene data show CDR1 as SGHTS and CDR2 as YDEGEE. This CDR3 has 14 amino acids. CDR3 in amino acids: CASSLGTGPNEQYF. The CDR3 bases are TGTGCCAGCAGCTTGGGGACAGGACCGAACGAGCAGTACTTC.

CDR3 DNA sequence: TGTGCCAGCAGCGGGACTAGCCAAGGCGAGCAGTACTTC. Protein: CASSGTSQGEQYF. The rearrangement joins TRBV9 to TRBJ2-7; 8 bases line up with TRBD2. This CDR3 is 13 amino acids long. Losses at the gene ends were 3 bases for V and 6 bases for J; bases not matched to a gene: 5. Germline lookup yields CDR1 SGDLS and CDR2 YYNGEE.

The rearrangement links TRBV24-1 to TRBJ2-1, with TRBD1 matching 10 bases. Trimming at V came to 4 bases and at J to 7 bases, leaving 3 bases not matched to a gene. CDR1 KGHDR and CDR2 SFDVKD come from the germline V gene. CDR3 size: 14 residues. The CDR3 bases are TGTGCCACCAGTGAGTTGGGACAGGGGAATGAGCAGTTCTTC. Amino acid sequence: CATSELGQGNEQFF.

The V gene is TRBV7-9, the J gene TRBJ1-1, with TRBD1 identical over 8 bases. The CDR3 extends over 15 amino acids. J was trimmed by 0 bases and V by 9 bases; bases with no gene match: 9. Germline values: CDR1 SEHNR, CDR2 FQNEAQ (reference sequence). The CDR3 coding sequence is TGTGCCAGTGCAGGGGGCGGTCAGATGAACACTGAAGCTTTCTTT. Translated: CASAGGGQMNTEAFF.

The J gene is TRBJ1-5, the V gene TRBV7-8; D not certain. CDR1 and CDR2 from the germline V gene are SGHVS and FQNEAQ. The CDR3 sequence is 13 residues long. V lost 1 base to trimming and J lost 10 bases, with 11 bases between them. The CDR3 reads CASSLDGSGPQHF. The CDR3 DNA sequence: TGTGCCAGCAGCTTAGATGGCTCTGGCCCCCAGCATTTT.

As for this clone: Additional DNA sequences in this sample encode the identical CDR3. This rearrangement joins TRBV3-1 (or the pseudogene TRBV3-2) to TRBJ1-2; TRBD1 might be the D (5 bases). The CDR3 length is 12 residues. Deletions cut 4 bases from V and 8 bases from J, with 11 bases between. The V gene's germline CDR1 is LGHDT and CDR2 YNNKEL (reference sequence). The CDR3 spells CASSPPGYGYTF. CDR3 nucleotides: TGTGCCAGCAGCCCCCCAGGGTACGGCTACACCTTC.